This T cell receptor (beta chain) was found in a study of type 1 regulatory T cells. Across the whole study: An in vitro protocol generated T-allo10, a Tr1-enriched, alloantigen-specific CD4 T cell product.

Findings of the study overall: Compared with non-type 1 regulatory T cells, type 1 regulatory T cells showed a more restricted TCR repertoire.

Comments on this clonotype: As yet, its antigen is unknown. Its ends do not fully match the called genes, so a read error is possible.

CDR1 and CDR2 from the germline V gene are SNHLY and FYNNEI. CDR3 size: 15 residues. One entry per CDR3 protein results from TCRdb running MiXCR on the reads. The sample contains approximately 77,000 distinct CDR3 sequences, around 20% of which appear only once. Sequenced input: cultured type 1 regulatory T (Tr1) cells, either the whole culture or a sorted fraction (not recorded which). V gene TRBV2 combines with J gene TRBJ2-1; TRBD2 matches at 10 bases. This clonotype was sampled from a human donor in good health. The chain's CDR3 is CASSESLAGVGERFF. In nucleotides, the CDR3 is TGTGCCAGCAGTGAAAGTCTAGCGGGAGTTGGGGAGCGGTTCTTC. The full variable domain, its missing parts supplied by reference TRBV2 and TRBJ2-1, is EPEVTQTPSHQVTQMGQEVILRCVPISNHLYFYWYRQILGQKVEFLVSFYNNEISEKSEIFDDQFSVERPDGSNFTLKIRSTKLEDSAMYFCASSESLAGVGERFFGPGTRLTVL.